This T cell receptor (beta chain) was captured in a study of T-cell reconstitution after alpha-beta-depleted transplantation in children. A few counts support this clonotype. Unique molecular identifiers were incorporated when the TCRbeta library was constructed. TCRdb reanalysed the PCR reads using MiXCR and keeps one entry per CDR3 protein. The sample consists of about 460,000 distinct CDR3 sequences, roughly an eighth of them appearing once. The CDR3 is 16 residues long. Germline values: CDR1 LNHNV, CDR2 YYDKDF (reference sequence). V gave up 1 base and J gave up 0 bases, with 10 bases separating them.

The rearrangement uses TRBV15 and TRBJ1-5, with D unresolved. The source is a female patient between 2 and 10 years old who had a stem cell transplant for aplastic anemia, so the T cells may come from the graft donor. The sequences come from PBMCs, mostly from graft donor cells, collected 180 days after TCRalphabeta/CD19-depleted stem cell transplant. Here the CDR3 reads CATSRVAGDSNQPQHF. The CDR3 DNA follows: TGTGCCACCAGCAGAGTGGCAGGAGATAGCAATCAGCCCCAGCATTTT.